This T cell receptor beta chain was sequenced in a study of CDR3 diversity in severe acne. TCRdb reprocessed the PCR reads via MiXCR and lists one record per CDR3 protein. This table holds some 85,000 distinct CDR3 sequences, about half found once. Trimming pared 3 bases from V and 4 bases from J, leaving 10 bases between. This CDR3 spans 14 amino acids. In this sample, this clonotype turned up many times. The sequencing input was blood. V usage is TRBV12-3 or TRBV12-4 and J usage is TRBJ2-1, with D possibly matching TRBD2 (5 bases). The receptor was isolated from a male donor with severe acne vulgaris. CDR3 coding DNA: TGTGCCAGCAGTTTGACGAGCGGTTACAATGAGCAGTTCTTC. It yields the protein CASSLTSGYNEQFF.